This T cell receptor beta chain appears in the sequencing data of a study of cytomegalovirus exposure and HLA in healthy donors. The V end was cut by 6 bases, the J end by 0 bases, with 12 bases between. The CDR3 covers 14 residues. Germline-derived CDR1 and CDR2 are LNHDA and SQIVND (reference sequence). The study ran its PCR with 60 Vbeta and 13 Jbeta primers. The method was immunoSEQ multiplex PCR; TCRdb's version includes in-frame clones alone and lacks a portion of them. This table has about 160,000 clones, about 77% appearing once. The clonotype originates from a male donor in good health and CMV-seropositive. Sequencing was done on a sample of PBMCs. This sequence joins TRBV19 and TRBJ2-7; weak D call: TRBD2 (5 bases). The CDR3 region has the DNA TGTGCCAGTAGCAATCCCGGGAACTCCTACGAGCAGTACTTC. It is translated as CASSNPGNSYEQYF.